This T cell receptor (beta chain) was captured by sequencing in a study of siplizumab effects on memory and regulatory T cells. Regarding the study as a whole: Siplizumab produced a significant drop in alloreactive sequences attributable to unstimulated CD4+ memory cells.

Losses at the gene ends were 5 bases for V and 4 bases for J; bases not matched to a gene: 19. This CDR3 spans 19 amino acids. CDR1 and CDR2 from the germline V gene are MNHEY and SMNVEV (reference sequence). The repertoire was sequenced with immunoSEQ multiplex PCR; TCRdb's copy has only in-frame clones and lacks some. The table records roughly 64,000 clones, around 96% of them present only once. Details on this clone: Its target is unknown.

The chain is built from TRBV27 and TRBJ2-7, with 11 bases lining up with TRBD1. The sequenced material came from naive CD8+ T cells sorted from blood. The sequence was obtained from a human donor in good health. This chain's CDR3 is CASSPYGQGAGPLLYEQYF. CDR3 sequence (DNA): TGTGCCAGCAGTCCCTACGGACAGGGGGCTGGTCCCCTACTATACGAGCAGTACTTC.